This paragraph reports one T cell receptor beta chain. The entry originates in a study of cytomegalovirus exposure and HLA in healthy donors. Study background: From HLA-typed donors, an early data release held tens of millions of unique TCRs.

PCR employed 60 Vbeta and 13 Jbeta primers. This table comes from immunoSEQ multiplex PCR, and its TCRdb copy is limited to in-frame clones, with some not included. The sample contains about 150,000 clones, about 80% of which appear only once. V was clipped by 5 bases and J by 1 base, with 10 bases between them. The germline V gene encodes CDR1 SGHTA and CDR2 FQGNSA. The CDR3 sequence is 14 residues long. V is TRBV7-2 and J is TRBJ2-3; D may be TRBD1 (6 bases). Sequencing was done on a sample of PBMCs. The receptor's source is a man in his forties or fifties in good health and CMV-seropositive. CDR3 loop: CASSEGHRTDTQYF. The CDR3 nucleotides are TGTGCCAGCAGCGAGGGACACCGCACAGATACGCAGTATTTT.